Sequencing of this T cell receptor (beta chain) was carried out in a study of cytomegalovirus exposure and HLA in healthy donors. The method was immunoSEQ multiplex PCR; TCRdb's version includes in-frame clones alone and lacks a portion of them. The sample contains around 300,000 clones, nearly 90% of which appear only once. General study points: Subsequent analysis revealed that first-cohort TCR clusters tended to co-occur in the 130 or so validation repertoires.

This clone was observed a handful of times. Its matching antigen is unknown. This sequence was found in a man aged 25 to 45 in good health and CMV-seronegative. The sequenced material came from PBMCs.

DNA of the CDR3: TGTGCCAGTTTACTAGCGGGAACGCAGTATTTT. Translating gives CASLLAGTQYF. The chain combines TRBV2 with TRBJ2-3, with 10 positions matching TRBD2. The CDR3 runs to 11 residues. Trimming removed 9 bases from V and 9 bases from J; junction bases left unmatched: 3. CDR1 and CDR2 from the germline V gene are SNHLY and FYNNEI. The variable domain in full, with the rest retrieved from reference TRBV2 and TRBJ2-3, is EPEVTQTPSHQVTQMGQEVILRCVPISNHLYFYWYRQILGQKVEFLVSFYNNEISEKSEIFDDQFSVERPDGSNFTLKIRSTKLEDSAMYFCASLLAGTQYFGPGTRLTVL.